The entry that follows covers one T cell receptor beta chain sequence. The antigen is undetermined. CDR3 length: 21 amino acids. V was clipped by 3 bases and J by 5 bases; unmatched bases: 29. Germline V gene lookup returns CDR1 GTSNPN and CDR2 SVGIG (reference sequence). Data came from immunoSEQ multiplex PCR; TCRdb stores just in-frame clones and leaves some out. The sample consists of 31,000 or so clones, 70% to 85% of them appearing once. The data belong to a study of PD-1 blockade in classical Hodgkin lymphoma. Study-level points and caveats: Excluded were patients who started nivolumab under 1 year after ASCT, a group that had lower diversity. Factors driving the repertoire differences, possibly disease activity or prior therapy, remain undefined.

Each patient experienced a relapse that followed autologous stem cell transplantation, and brentuximab vedotin exposure varied. This sequence originates from a human donor with classical Hodgkin lymphoma. Sequenced here: peripheral blood mononuclear cells (PBMCs), sampled before the second cycle of nivolumab. The gene calls are TRBV30 and TRBJ2-5, with 8 bases fitting TRBD1. As DNA, the CDR3 is TGTGCCTGGAGCGATCTGCCATTGAGCGTCGGCTTTGGACAGGGAGCGGAGACCCAGTACTTC. This sequence encodes CAWSDLPLSVGFGQGAETQYF.